These T cell receptor beta chains were read from a single sample in a study of blood T cells in healthy people across ages. TCRdb recomputed calls from the 5' RACE reads with MiXCR, one row per CDR3 protein. Among roughly 1,700,000 distinct CDR3 sequences, roughly 28% were seen once, and the ten largest hold 7.7%. Sequencing was performed on blood. These receptor sequences come from a woman in her thirties in good health. The CDR3 runs from the conserved cysteine through the conserved F or W.

v_call	cdr3_aa
TRBV6-4	CASRAGTDTGELFF
TRBV7-2	CASSNTGQGEVQPQHF
TRBV12-3/TRBV12-4	CASISPQVSGNIQYF
TRBV20-1	CSARLADTRSYNEQFF
TRBV29-1	CSVEGRPQETQYF
TRBV6-5	CASSYSINPHNEQFF
TRBV28	CASSLAGGLRGEQFF
TRBV20-1	CSASVTRPGRTFNYEQYF
TRBV5-1	CASSFGTGKGYGYTF
TRBV24-1	CATSGAGTGKTYEQYF
TRBV27	CASSLGVTGTQYF
TRBV4-1	CASSPRGTFTDTQYF
TRBV6-5	CASSYWTGIQETQYF
TRBV7-9	CASSPSGAPQEQFF
TRBV7-6	CASSLTTSGREFF
TRBV18	CASSPGGPFVSGANVLTF
TRBV20-1	CSANRDRGNEQYF
TRBV20-1	CSARVETSLETQYF
TRBV5-1	CASSLVGRTSSYNSPLHF
TRBV12-3/TRBV12-4	CASSLGSGRGEQPQHF
TRBV4-2	CASSQEGSSGANVLTF
TRBV20-1	CSASIIQSPTSTDTQYF
TRBV2	CASRDTRNNYGYTF
TRBV2	CASSERGGRQPQHF
TRBV29-1	CSVEEYPSIYGYTF
TRBV7-2	CASSFVGTGHEQYF
TRBV20-1	CSAGDTFNQPQHF
TRBV3-1	CAGQSGTGGSSMYEQYF
TRBV14	CASSPLLAGVEQFF
TRBV6-5	CASSRTEYSEQFF
TRBV2	CASSFRQGEANYGYTF
TRBV21-1	CASSFTGAGYAF